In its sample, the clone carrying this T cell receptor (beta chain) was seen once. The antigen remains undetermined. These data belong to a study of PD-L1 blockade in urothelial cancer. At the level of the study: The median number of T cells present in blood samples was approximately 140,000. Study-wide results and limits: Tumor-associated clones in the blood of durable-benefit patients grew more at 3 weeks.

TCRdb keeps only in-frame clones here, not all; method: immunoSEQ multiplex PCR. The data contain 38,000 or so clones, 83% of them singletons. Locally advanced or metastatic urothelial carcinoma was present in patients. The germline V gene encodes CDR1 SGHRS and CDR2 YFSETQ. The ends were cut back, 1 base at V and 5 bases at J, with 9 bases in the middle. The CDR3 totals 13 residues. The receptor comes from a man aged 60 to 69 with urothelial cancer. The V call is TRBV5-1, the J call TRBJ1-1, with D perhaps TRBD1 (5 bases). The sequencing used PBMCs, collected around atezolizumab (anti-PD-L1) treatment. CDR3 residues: CASSLQGGTEAFF. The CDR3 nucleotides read TGCGCCAGCAGCTTGCAGGGAGGGACTGAAGCTTTCTTT.